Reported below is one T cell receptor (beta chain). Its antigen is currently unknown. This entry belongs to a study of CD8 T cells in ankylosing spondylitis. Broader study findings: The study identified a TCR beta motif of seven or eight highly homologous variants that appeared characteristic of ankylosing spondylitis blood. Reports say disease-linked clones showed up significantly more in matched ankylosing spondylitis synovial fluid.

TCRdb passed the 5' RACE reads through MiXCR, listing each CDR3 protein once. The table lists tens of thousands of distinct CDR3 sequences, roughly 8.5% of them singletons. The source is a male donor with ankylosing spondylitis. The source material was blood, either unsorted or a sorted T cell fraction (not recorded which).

CDR3 in DNA: TGCGCCAGCCGCTGGACTAGCGGGACCTACAATGAGCAGTTCTTC. It is translated as CASRWTSGTYNEQFF. The V and J genes are TRBV5-1 and TRBJ2-1, with 12 bases identical to TRBD2. CDR3 length equals 15 residues. Looked up from germline, CDR1 is SGHRS and CDR2 is YFSETQ. V was pared by 7 bases and J by 2 bases, with 4 bases of the junction left unmatched.